A single sample is the source of the 23 T cell receptor beta chains below, sequenced in a study of T-cell memory formation after mild COVID-19. TCRdb processed the 5' RACE reads anew with MiXCR; each CDR3 protein has one entry. The data hold 410,000 or so distinct CDR3 sequences, with around a quarter observed a single time. The sequenced sample consisted of PBMCs or a T cell subset sorted from them (not recorded which). These receptors originate from an adult woman who had mild COVID-19 (a few samples of this study predate the infection). Cell type and time point are not known.

There are many counts of this clonotype. At one of its ends the junction is not consistent with the germline gene, which may arise from a read error. The chain is built from TRBV5-5 and TRBJ2-3, with D perhaps TRBD1 or TRBD2 (5 bases each). Germline V gives CDR1 SGHKS, CDR2 YYEKEE (reference sequence). The CDR3 runs 14 residues. CDR3 region: CASSLARGTDTQYF. CDR3 sequence (DNA): TGTGCCAGCAGCTTGGCGAGGGGCACCGATACGCAGTATTTT. The full variable domain, in which reference TRBV5-5 and TRBJ2-3 provide the parts outside the CDR3, is DAGVTQSPTHLIKTRGQQVTLRCSPISGHKSVSWYQQVLGQGPQFIFQYYEKEERGRGNFPDRFSARQFPNYSSELNVNALLLGDSALYLCASSLARGTDTQYFGPGTRLTVL.

This clonotype has more than one count but fewer than ten. This chain uses TRBV6-6 with TRBJ2-7, with 9 bases fitting TRBD1. V gave up 4 bases and J gave up 2 bases; unmatched junction bases: 6. This CDR3 is built from 15 residues. The germline gives CDR1 MNHNY, CDR2 SVGAGI (reference sequence). For the CDR3, the DNA is TGTGCCAGCAGTTCGACAGGGGGAGAGACCTACGAGCAGTACTTC. Protein: CASSSTGGETYEQYF.

This clonotype was detected only a few times. The rearrangement uses TRBV21-1 and TRBJ2-1; the table's D gene call, TRBD1, was not cross checked with the DNA. TRBV21-1 is given as a pseudogene. The CDR3 is 15 residues long. The chain's CDR3 is CASSPTGQGLYEQFF. The CDR3 nucleotides read TGTGCCAGCAGCCCCACGGGACAGGGACTCTATGAGCAGTTCTTC.

This clonotype was counted a few times. The V call is TRBV7-9, the J call TRBJ1-1; TRBD1 is a possible D gene (5 bases). CDR1 and CDR2 (germline): SEHNR, FQNEAQ (reference sequence). Between the trimmed V and J ends, which lost 4 bases and 4 bases, there was a span of 22 bases. The CDR3 has 17 amino acids. CDR3 loop: CASSSPQGGISGTEAFF. CDR3 nucleotides: TGTGCCAGCAGCTCCCCCCAGGGAGGCATATCGGGCACTGAAGCTTTCTTT.

The V and J genes are TRBV2 and TRBJ2-3; D remains ambiguous. Per germline, CDR1 SNHLY and CDR2 FYNNEI. This CDR3 is built from 15 residues. Trimming cost V 6 bases and J 0 bases, with 13 bases left between them. The CDR3 protein is CASRSDNLSTDTQYF. The CDR3 coding sequence is TGTGCCAGCAGAAGCGACAATCTCAGCACAGATACGCAGTATTTT.

J is TRBJ2-1 and V is TRBV7-3; TRBD2 aligns across 13 bases. Losses at the gene ends were 4 bases for V and 0 bases for J; bases not matched to a gene: 12. CDR3 length equals 20 residues. Germline CDR1 SGHTA, CDR2 FQGTGA. Here the CDR3 DNA reads TGTGCCAGCAGCTCCCCCACAGGACTAGCGGGGGTGAACTCCTACAATGAGCAGTTCTTC. Its protein is CASSSPTGLAGVNSYNEQFF. The variable domain in full, with the rest retrieved from reference TRBV7-3 and TRBJ2-1, is GAGVSQTPSNKVTEKGKYVELRCDPISGHTALYWYRQSLGQGPEFLIYFQGTGAADDSGLPNDRFFAVRPEGSVSTLKIQRTERGDSAVYLCASSSPTGLAGVNSYNEQFFGPGTRLTVL.

At least ten counts were recorded for this clonotype. The rearrangement uses TRBV12-3 or TRBV12-4 and TRBJ2-3, with 8 bases identical to TRBD2. The CDR3 sequence is 15 residues long. V shed 3 bases and J 5 bases; nucleotides not matched to a gene: 7. The CDR3 nucleotides read TGTGCCAGCAGTTTTGCGGGGGGTATGGGAGATACGCAGTATTTT. Translated, it gives CASSFAGGMGDTQYF.

The chain combines TRBV11-2 with TRBJ2-7; 9 nucleotides align to TRBD2. The CDR3 sequence is 20 residues long. Germline V gene data show CDR1 as SGHAT and CDR2 as FQNNGV. V shed 5 bases and J 3 bases; nucleotides not matched to a gene: 23. For the CDR3, the DNA is TGTGCCAGCAGCCGCAACGGACAGCCTAAAGCCGGGACTAGCCTCTACGAGCAGTACTTC. The encoded protein is CASSRNGQPKAGTSLYEQYF.

This clonotype was recorded a few times. V usage is TRBV12-3 or TRBV12-4 and J usage is TRBJ1-1; 7 bases match TRBD1. This CDR3 contains 14 residues. V shed 7 bases, J shed 0 bases, and the junction held 5 bases outside the gene matches. The CDR3 loop reads CASTYDRVNTEAFF. CDR3 sequence (DNA): TGTGCCAGCACCTACGACAGGGTGAACACTGAAGCTTTCTTT.

This clonotype was seen a few times. The chain couples TRBV5-1 to TRBJ2-4; D unresolved. Trimming took off 3 bases at V and 1 base at J, with 14 bases between the two ends. This CDR3 comprises 16 residues. CDR1 and CDR2 from the germline V gene are SGHRS and YFSETQ. DNA of the CDR3: TGCGCCAGCAGCTCTGAAGGAAACGGGGCCAAAAACATTCAGTACTTC. This encodes CASSSEGNGAKNIQYF.

The table lists this clonotype with a few counts. The rearrangement uses TRBV18 and TRBJ2-3; TRBD1 matches 7 bases. The V gene end was trimmed by 6 bases and the J gene end by 6 bases; junction bases not matched to a gene: 18. CDR1 and CDR2 (germline): KGHSH, LQKENI. This CDR3 comprises 17 residues. The CDR3 DNA follows: TGTGCCAGCTCCTTCACGGCCCGGACAGGCCAGGGGGATACGCAGTATTTT. Translating it yields CASSFTARTGQGDTQYF.

The sample holds a few counts of this clonotype. V gene TRBV5-1 combines with J gene TRBJ2-1; 9 positions match TRBD2. Germline CDR1 reads SGHRS; CDR2 reads YFSETQ. This CDR3 region has 19 residues. Trimming at V came to 0 bases and at J to 4 bases, leaving 14 bases not matched to a gene. The CDR3 sequence is CASSLEGGLAILSYNEQFF. In DNA, the CDR3 is TGCGCCAGCAGCTTGGAGGGGGGACTAGCCATCCTGTCTTACAATGAGCAGTTCTTC. The variable domain in full, with the rest retrieved from reference TRBV5-1 and TRBJ2-1, is KAGVTQTPRYLIKTRGQQVTLSCSPISGHRSVSWYQQTPGQGLQFLFEYFSETQRNKGNFPGRFSGRQFSNSRSEMNVSTLELGDSALYLCASSLEGGLAILSYNEQFFGPGTRLTVL.

V usage is TRBV7-9 and J usage is TRBJ2-7; 10 bases agree with TRBD2. The trim removed 5 bases at V and 6 bases at J, leaving 10 bases unmatched. CDR1 SEHNR and CDR2 FQNEAQ come from the germline V gene (reference sequence). The CDR3 runs 15 residues. The CDR3 is CASSPASGRIREQYF. The CDR3 bases are TGTGCCAGCAGCCCTGCTAGCGGGAGAATTCGCGAGCAGTACTTC.

The CDR3 DNA reads TGTGCCAGCAGACTGGGGAACGAGCAGTACTTC. This codes for CASRLGNEQYF. J is TRBJ2-7 and V is TRBV7-8; D unclear. This CDR3 is 11 amino acids long. V lost 6 bases to trimming and J lost 5 bases, with 8 bases between them. CDR1 is SGHVS and CDR2 is FQNEAQ in the germline V gene.

This clonotype appeared a few times. The chain recombines TRBV11-2 with TRBJ1-5; D not resolved. From germline, CDR1 is SGHAT and CDR2 FQNNGV. V gave up 0 bases and J gave up 6 bases, with 3 bases separating them. This CDR3 has 12 amino acids. This CDR3 reads CASSLDTQPQHF. Here the CDR3 DNA reads TGTGCCAGCAGCTTAGATACTCAGCCCCAGCATTTT.

V gene TRBV7-3 combines with J gene TRBJ2-3; 12 bases align to TRBD2. V trimming: 5 bases; J trimming: 4 bases; junction bases outside the gene matches: 10. CDR3 size: 17 residues. CDR1 SGHTA and CDR2 FQGTGA come from the germline V gene. This chain's CDR3 is CASSPKGLAGIPDTQYF. The CDR3 DNA sequence: TGTGCCAGCAGCCCCAAAGGACTAGCGGGGATCCCAGATACGCAGTATTTT.

The CDR3 region is CSARAQGGITAAPQHF. CDR3 bases: TGCAGTGCTAGAGCCCAGGGAGGCATAACCGCGGCACCCCAGCATTTT. The chain couples TRBV20-1 to TRBJ1-5; a weak D match, TRBD1 (5 bases). This CDR3 is 16 amino acids long. Germline CDR1 is DFQATT and CDR2 is SNEGSKA (reference sequence). With 1 base removed from V and 10 bases from J, the gap between germline ends came to 23 bases.

This clonotype has only a few counts. J is TRBJ2-7 and V is TRBV10-3; a possible D gene is TRBD2 (6 bases). The CDR3 loop spans 13 amino acids. V lost 0 bases to trimming and J lost 4 bases, with 7 bases between them. Germline values: CDR1 ENHRY, CDR2 SYGVKD. DNA for the CDR3: TGTGCCATCAGTGAGTCGGGGGGATACGAGCAGTACTTC. This sequence encodes CAISESGGYEQYF.

This clonotype was seen more than once but under ten times. The chain couples TRBV12-3 or TRBV12-4 to TRBJ2-5; the D gene is possibly TRBD2 (6 bases). V was pared by 1 base and J by 4 bases, with 13 bases between. The CDR3 runs 15 residues. CDR3 nucleotide sequence: TGTGCCAGCAGTTTAGGATTTAGCGGACCAGAGACCCAGTACTTC. The encoded protein is CASSLGFSGPETQYF.

This clonotype occurred a few times. This sequence joins TRBV11-1 and TRBJ1-1; no clear D gene. This CDR3 has 15 amino acids. Germline V CDR1 and CDR2: SGHAT, FQDESV (reference sequence). The V end lost 1 base, the J end lost 0 bases, and 9 bases lay between the germline ends. For the CDR3, the DNA is TGTGCCAGCAGCTTAGTGGGGAGCATGAACACTGAAGCTTTCTTT. Residues: CASSLVGSMNTEAFF.

This clonotype was detected only a few times. V is TRBV27 and J is TRBJ2-7; weak D call: TRBD2 (5 bases). V lost 5 bases, J lost 4 bases, and 18 bases lay in between. Germline V gene lookup returns CDR1 MNHEY and CDR2 SMNVEV (reference sequence). The CDR3 contains 15 residues. CDR3 loop: CASSRPSVRGYEQYF. CDR3 DNA sequence: TGTGCCAGCAGTCGTCCTTCCGTCCGGGGTTACGAGCAGTACTTC.

The chain combines TRBV7-2 with TRBJ2-3; D gene unclear. The CDR3 has 15 residues. The V gene's germline CDR1 is SGHTA and CDR2 FQGNSA. V was cut by 1 base and J by 7 bases, with 15 bases left in between. CDR3 DNA: TGTGCCAGCAGCTTAGGTCCTCCATCAGGAAATACGCAGTATTTT. This translates into CASSLGPPSGNTQYF.

This clonotype turned up a few times. The chain recombines TRBV7-9 with TRBJ2-7, with D maybe TRBD2 (5 bases). Germline loops: CDR1 SEHNR, CDR2 FQNEAQ (reference sequence). V was clipped by 2 bases and J by 2 bases, with 10 bases between them. The CDR3 is 14 residues long. The DNA of the CDR3 is TGTGCCAGCAGCTTACATCAGCGGACCTACGAGCAGTACTTC. It yields the protein CASSLHQRTYEQYF.